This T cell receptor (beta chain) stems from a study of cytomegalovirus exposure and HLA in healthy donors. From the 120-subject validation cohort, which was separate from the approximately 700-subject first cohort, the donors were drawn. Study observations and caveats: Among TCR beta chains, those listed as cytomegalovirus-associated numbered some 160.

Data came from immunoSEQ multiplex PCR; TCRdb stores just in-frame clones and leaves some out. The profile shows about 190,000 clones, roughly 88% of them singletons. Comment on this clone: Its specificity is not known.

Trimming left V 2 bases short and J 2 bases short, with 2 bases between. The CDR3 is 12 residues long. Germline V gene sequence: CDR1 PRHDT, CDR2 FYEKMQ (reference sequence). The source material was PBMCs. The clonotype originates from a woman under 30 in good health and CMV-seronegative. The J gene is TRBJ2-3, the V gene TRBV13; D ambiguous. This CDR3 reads CASSLLTDTQYF. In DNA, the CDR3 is TGTGCCAGCAGCTTACTCACAGATACGCAGTATTTT.